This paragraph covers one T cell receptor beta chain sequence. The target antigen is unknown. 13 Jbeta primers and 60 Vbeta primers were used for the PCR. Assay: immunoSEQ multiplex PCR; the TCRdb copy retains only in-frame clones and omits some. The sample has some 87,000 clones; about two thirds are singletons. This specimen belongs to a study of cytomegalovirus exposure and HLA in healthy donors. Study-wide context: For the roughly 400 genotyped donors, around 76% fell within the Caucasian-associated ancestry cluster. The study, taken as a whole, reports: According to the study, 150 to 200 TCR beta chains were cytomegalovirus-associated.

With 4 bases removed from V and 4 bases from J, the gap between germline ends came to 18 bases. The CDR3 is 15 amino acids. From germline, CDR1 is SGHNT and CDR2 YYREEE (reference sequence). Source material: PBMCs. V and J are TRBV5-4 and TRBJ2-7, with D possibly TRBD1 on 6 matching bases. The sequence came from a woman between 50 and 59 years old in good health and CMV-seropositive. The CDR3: CASSPGTGQQYEQYF. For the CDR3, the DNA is TGTGCCAGCAGCCCGGGGACGGGACAACAGTACGAGCAGTACTTC.